This T cell receptor (beta chain) was recovered during a study of cytomegalovirus exposure and HLA in healthy donors (dated by TCRdb to 2017 to 2019). Study-wide context: An earlier analysis of under 600 of the donors reported 250 to 300 Gb of sequence data and approximately 110 million unique TCR beta sequences from 150 million to 200 million T cells. About 310 gigabases of sequencing data and tens of millions of unique TCR sequences were included in an early release covering several hundred HLA-typed donors. Of the 300 to 450 genotyped donors, 75% to 85% were placed in the genetic ancestry cluster associated with self-reported Caucasian donors. The study aimed to test whether signatures of past pathogen exposure could be identified by cataloging public T cell receptors. The T cell repertoires of several hundred subjects were profiled by immunosequencing and related to cytomegalovirus serostatus. Besides the first cohort of roughly 640 subjects, a separate validation cohort made up of over 100 different subjects was used. The study combined high-throughput TCR immunosequencing, statistical association of individual TCRs with disease status, and machine learning to predict cytomegalovirus infection status. To study patterns of TCR occurrence, a later analysis re-analyzed previously published TCR beta repertoires from around 660 donors and added high-resolution HLA genotyping. In the later analysis, no new phenotypic data were used to find candidate immune exposures; instead, reliance was placed on TCR beta sequences and their occurrence across donors. To decide whether each TCR beta V gene segment behaved as functional or pseudogenic, an earlier analysis of over 500 of the donors relied on high-throughput TCR beta sequencing. Donor age, sex, ethnicity and CMV serostatus were compiled alongside the repertoire data. Genome-wide SNP genotypes for about 65% of the 666 donors were used in a later genetic analysis, which treated that subset as a discovery cohort. Every discovery cohort repertoire had been produced on one sequencing platform. Class I and class II HLA loci were covered by the typing at four-digit resolution. Typing coverage varied by locus: roughly 620-640 donors for A, B, C, DRB1 and DQB1; under 550 for DQA1; more than 600 for DPA1; around 450 for DPB1. Because of strong linkage in the cohort, roughly five DR-DQ haplotypes were treated as single units for association and clustering. Among roughly 400 genotyped donors of the cohort, an average of 235,054 unique TCR beta nucleotide sequences were sequenced per donor, roughly 20% of them non-productive.

The cohort was made up of around 720 healthy bone marrow donors. At the time of sampling, every cohort member was nominally healthy, though immune exposures that went unrecorded were likely present. The donor tested CMV seropositive, placing the donor among the 289 seropositive members of the cohort. Each donor provided a peripheral blood sample, and peripheral blood mononuclear cells were used for TCR beta sequencing. The Qiagen DNeasy Blood Extraction Kit was used to extract genomic DNA from the blood cell samples. The research as a whole found: A cluster of highly shared sequence variants was judged likely to be a technical artifact of the sequencing pipeline. Only TCR beta chains were sequenced in this cohort, and the absence of alpha or paired-chain data limited detectable features. A later analysis found that most CMV-associated TCR beta chains appeared HLA-restricted, with HLA associations seemingly driven largely by CMV exposure. Specific HLA alleles were associated with roughly 16,000 TCR beta sequences at a false discovery rate of 0.05 in a later analysis. In a later genetic analysis, a missense DCLRE1C variant was associated with V-gene and J-gene trimming of TCR beta chains, and the association was replicated in an independent cohort. Compared with the roughly 700-donor mean, donors in an Asian-associated ancestry cluster had fewer N-insertions in productive TCRs, according to a later genetic analysis. The only immune exposure information available for the cohort was CMV serostatus. In vitro tests confirmed that a few of the cytomegalovirus-associated TCR beta chains recognize cytomegalovirus antigens. In a later analysis, several top co-occurrence clusters were reported to appear linked to parvovirus B19, influenza, CMV and Epstein-Barr virus. A later analysis found that TCR association rates varied across HLA loci, with DRB1 alleles showing the most associated TCRs and HLA-C alleles the fewest. Some IMGT-functional V segments, including TRBV6-2 and TRBV6-3, could not be distinguished by the 87-base-pair reads and were therefore excluded. Because counts were too low, some 17 rarely observed V segments, including chromosome 9 orphons, were left out of the earlier analysis of a few hundred of the donors. Presence/absence analyses assumed roughly uniform sequencing depth across donors, an assumption that may not hold. The study listed 164 TCR beta chains as associated with cytomegalovirus. Because HLA typing was missing for some donors at each locus, association tests included only the typed subset. Most TCR sequences were seen in very few donors, while some public TCRs were found in many individuals. Strong co-occurrence of HLA alleles, especially DR and DQ, made assigning TCR associations to individual alleles difficult. Correlated functional status among segregating V segments might be attributable to linkage disequilibrium, but an unknown experimental factor could not be ruled out. The classifier was reported to diagnose cytomegalovirus status with high specificity and sensitivity in both the original cohort and the validation cohort. In a later analysis, HLA-associated TCR beta chains were found to be more clonally expanded and to have lower generation probabilities than equally common non-associated chains. A further reported finding was that TCR beta sequences accurately predicted the HLA-A and HLA-B alleles for most subjects in the first cohort. According to the authors, the approach could potentially be generalized to other disease states and immunological phenotypes. In an earlier analysis of 500 to 650 of the donors, most TCR beta V segments appeared in productive rearrangements about 87% or about 30% of the time, broadly matching IMGT annotations.

Looking up the germline V gene yields CDR1 SGHRS and CDR2 YFSETQ. Spanning cysteine to phenylalanine, the CDR3 consists of 14 amino acids. Of all the DNA, just the CDR3 is kept, 42 bases in frame from base 1. Deletion took 0 bases off V and 8 bases off J, with a span of 11 bases between the germline ends. A note on this clone: Which antigen it targets is not known. There are no base qualities to consult, and no much larger clone falls within one base.

Library preparation used the immunoSEQ multiplex PCR assay. For the multiplex PCR, a mixture combining 60 forward primers for TCR Vbeta segments and 13 reverse primers for TCR Jbeta segments was used. The CDR3 region of rearranged TCR beta genes was amplified from genomic DNA by a multiplex PCR assay. On the Illumina HiSeq System, the amplified TCR beta libraries were sequenced as 87-base-pair reads. As for the original processing: A later analysis tallied 70 million to 100 million unique TCR beta chains across the 666 repertoires, and around 9.9 million of those chains were shared by two or more donors. A nearest-neighbor algorithm error-corrected the raw reads and collapsed the reads into unique sequences, merging closely related sequences to remove PCR and sequencing errors. CDR3 sequences were aligned to IMGT reference sequences to assign V, D and J gene segments. For a sequence to be retained, a match of at least six nucleotides was required to both a V gene segment and a J gene segment. Rearrangements were classified as productive when the CDR3 lacked stop codons and remained in frame with V and J, and all other rearrangements were classified as non-productive. Following IMGT convention, CDR3 was defined as the stretch from the second conserved V-encoded cysteine to the conserved J-encoded phenylalanine. In an earlier analysis of around 570 of the donors, sequences lacking an unambiguous match to a single V gene segment were excluded. In an earlier analysis of 450 to 750 of the donors, a V segment was called functional when productive rearrangements were above 56.7%, and segregating when the standard deviation between donors exceeded 5%. A statistical classification framework was developed to diagnose cytomegalovirus status using the catalog of TCR beta chain sequences. In a later analysis, TCR nucleotide sequences were compared against IMGT/GENE-DB human TR gene sequences so that V and J genes could be assigned. The TCRdist pipeline was used in a later analysis to assign CDR3 sequences and most-parsimonious VDJ recombination scenarios. In a later analysis, each TCR beta chain was defined by its CDR3 amino acid sequence together with its V-gene family, and reads without a unique V-gene family were excluded. As a way to deal with suspected cross-contamination and a sequencing artifact, a later analysis dropped 450 to 600 nucleotide sequences that were highly shared and had low generation probability. In a later analysis, a clonal expansion index for each public chain was calculated from normalized within-repertoire ranks of inferred template counts. Generation probabilities in a later analysis came from a VDJ recombination model fitted to out-of-frame rearrangements, and those results were checked against IGoR. In a later analysis, hypergeometric tests were used to score TCR-TCR, TCR-HLA and TCR-CMV co-occurrence, with a repertoire-size bias correction applied to TCR pairs. A later analysis estimated false discovery rates by permuting HLA or CMV assignments 20 times. A later analysis grouped co-occurring TCRs with DBSCAN, adding TCRdist sequence similarity when clustering within HLA-allele-positive subsets. Repertoires with fewer than 30,000 or more than 120,000 public chains were left out of co-occurrence clustering, as were five repertoires with anomalous nucleotide sharing. The table comes from immuneACCESS by way of TCRdb, which keeps in-frame sequences with V and J called. Part of the clones is missing from these tables; in studies checked, under half for an unresolved V gene and the rest for unknown reasons. Clone size and the V and J calls come from that table; the DNA yielded D and trimming. In all, the sample holds about 120,000 clones, and under 85% of those were seen once. Roughly 5.2% of the sample goes to the ten largest clones.

The sequence was collected from a man aged 18 to 29 in good health and CMV-seropositive. The rearrangement joined TRBV5-1 to TRBJ1-4; a tentative D call is TRBD1 (5 bases match). Specimen: PBMCs. The DNA sequence reads TGCGCCAGCAGCTTGGAACAGGCTCGGGAAAAACTGTTTTTT. This is translated as CASSLEQAREKLFF. Full variable domain (CDR3 extended with the reference TRBV5-1 and TRBJ1-4 proteins): KAGVTQTPRYLIKTRGQQVTLSCSPISGHRSVSWYQQTPGQGLQFLFEYFSETQRNKGNFPGRFSGRQFSNSRSEMNVSTLELGDSALYLCASSLEQAREKLFFGSGTQLSVL.